The clone carrying this T cell receptor (beta chain) has only a few counts. Its antigen is not identified. The sample is drawn from a study of T-cell memory formation after mild COVID-19. Study information: For the most part, TCR clusters were specific to one donor. Study-wide points: Pre-infection memory contained some responding clones, which suggested that cross-reactive memory had joined. Contracting clones localized mainly to CM and EM when CD4+ and mainly to EMRA when CD8+.

After 5'RACE with constant-segment primers, TCR alpha and TCR beta cDNA libraries carrying sample barcodes and UMIs were obtained. From the 5' RACE reads, TCRdb called clonotypes with MiXCR, one entry per CDR3 protein. The sample holds nearly 200,000 distinct CDR3 sequences; 15% to 20% are singletons and the top ten take 2% to 2.5%. V lost 4 bases, J lost 3 bases, and 7 bases stayed unmatched. Germline V lookup: CDR1 SGHNT, CDR2 YYREEE (reference sequence). This CDR3 contains 15 residues. V and J are TRBV5-4 and TRBJ2-3; TRBD1 matches at 8 bases. The receptor was derived from an adult woman who had mild COVID-19 (a few samples of this study predate the infection). Cell type and time point are not known. Sequencing used PBMCs or a T cell subset sorted from them (not recorded which). CDR3 bases: TGTGCCAGCAGCACCCGGGACAGGAGAACAGATACGCAGTATTTT. This codes for CASSTRDRRTDTQYF.